The 30 T cell receptor beta chains presented below share a single source sample, sequenced in a study of blood T cells in healthy people across ages. The use of a sample-barcoded 5' primer and a J-beta primer mix characterized a second PCR of roughly 7 to 12 cycles. MiXCR was run by TCRdb on the 5' RACE reads, yielding one entry per CDR3 protein. The sample consists of 1.5 million to 2 million distinct CDR3 sequences, less than 50% of them appearing once. Sequencing was performed on blood. These receptor sequences come from a woman aged 35 to 49 in good health.

V is TRBV28 and J is TRBJ2-7; D unclear. Trimming cost V 7 bases and J 6 bases, with 16 bases left between them. The germline gives CDR1 MDHEN, CDR2 SYDVKM. This CDR3 is built from 13 residues. CDR3 nucleotide sequence: TGTGCCAGCAACCAAATATGGGGTGGCGAGCAGTACTTC. It translates to CASNQIWGGEQYF.

This rearrangement joins TRBV6-5 to TRBJ1-5; TRBD1 might be the D (5 bases). Germline-derived CDR1 and CDR2 are MNHEY and SVGAGI. The CDR3 spans 15 residues. Trimming removed 4 bases from V and 7 bases from J, with 17 bases in between. CDR3: CASSSGGEGDQPQHF. CDR3 nucleotides: TGTGCCAGCAGTTCGGGGGGGGAGGGAGACCAGCCCCAGCATTTT.

For this clonotype: One end of the junction varies from germline; a read error may be responsible. The gene calls are TRBV3-1 and TRBJ2-3, with 10 bases fitting TRBD2. The germline CDR1 and CDR2 sequences are LGHDT and YNNKEL (reference sequence). The CDR3 length is 17 residues. As DNA, the CDR3 is TGTGCTAGCAGCCAAGATCTAGCGGGGGTGCGCACAGATACGCAGTATTTT. The encoded protein is CASSQDLAGVRTDTQYF.

This clonotype has only a few counts. The chain is built from TRBV29-1 and TRBJ2-3; TRBD2 agrees at 7 bases. CDR1 and CDR2 (germline): SQVTM, ANQGSEA. Trimming cost V 4 bases and J 5 bases; bases outside gene matches: 6. This CDR3 comprises 13 residues. CDR3 region: CSVVSGGVDTQYF. Here the CDR3 DNA reads TGCAGCGTTGTTTCTGGGGGGGTAGATACGCAGTATTTT.

V and J are TRBV29-1 and TRBJ1-5; TRBD1 might be the D (6 bases). Trimming cost V 6 bases and J 7 bases, with 16 bases left between them. The CDR3 extends over 13 amino acids. Germline CDR1 is SQVTM and CDR2 is ANQGSEA. The chain's CDR3 is CSVGAQGGQPQHF. In DNA, the CDR3 is TGCAGCGTGGGGGCACAGGGAGGACAGCCCCAGCATTTT. Full variable domain (rest looked up from reference TRBV29-1 and TRBJ1-5): SAVISQKPSRDICQRGTSLTIQCQVDSQVTMMFWYRQQPGQSLTLIATANQGSEATYESGFVIDKFPISRPNLTFSTLTVSNMSPEDSSIYLCSVGAQGGQPQHFGDGTRLSIL.

The chain combines TRBV19 with TRBJ1-1; no firm D call. Germline values: CDR1 LNHDA, CDR2 SQIVND (reference sequence). CDR3 length: 14 amino acids. The germline V and J ends were trimmed by 1 base and 2 bases, with 8 bases remaining between them. The CDR3 protein is CASSIGGGNTEAFF. CDR3 nucleotide sequence: TGTGCCAGTAGTATAGGAGGAGGTAACACTGAAGCTTTCTTT. Full variable domain (missing parts from reference TRBV19 and TRBJ1-1): DGGITQSPKYLFRKEGQNVTLSCEQNLNHDAMYWYRQDPGQGLRLIYYSQIVNDFQKGDIAEGYSVSREKKESFPLTVTSAQKNPTAFYLCASSIGGGNTEAFFGQGTRLTVV.

The chain employs TRBV5-6 and TRBJ2-2; D is uncertain. The CDR3 totals 14 residues. Trimming took off 4 bases at V and 4 bases at J, with 11 bases between the two ends. In germline, CDR1 is SGHDT, CDR2 YYEEEE. The DNA of the CDR3 is TGTGCCAGCAGCCTCACTACTCCCACCGGGGAGCTGTTTTTT. Protein sequence: CASSLTTPTGELFF.

The chain couples TRBV20-1 to TRBJ2-3; 7 nucleotides agree with TRBD2. The CDR3 runs 13 residues. The germline V gene has CDR1 DFQATT and CDR2 SNEGSKA (reference sequence). The V segment lost 6 bases and the J segment 2 bases; nucleotides outside the gene matches: 5. As DNA, the CDR3 is TGCAGTGCCACCGGGACTAACACAGATACGCAGTATTTT. This encodes CSATGTNTDTQYF.

On this clonotype itself: One junction end does not reproduce the germline sequence, and a read error may be involved. The chain's CDR3 is CASSPTGYSSPLHF. The CDR3 nucleotides read TGTGCCAGCAGTCCGACAGGGTATAGTTCACCCCTCCACTTT. V and J are TRBV27 and TRBJ1-6; 7 bases map to TRBD1. CDR3 length equals 14 residues. The germline V gene encodes CDR1 MNHEY and CDR2 SMNVEV (reference sequence).

The J gene is TRBJ1-1, the V gene TRBV20-1, with a possible D match to TRBD1 (5 bases). The germline CDR1 and CDR2 sequences are DFQATT and SNEGSKA (reference sequence). The CDR3 is 12 amino acids. The V and J ends lost 4 bases and 1 base respectively, with 7 bases between them. Written as DNA, the CDR3 is TGCAGTGCTAAGAGGGGGAACACTGAAGCTTTCTTT. Amino acids: CSAKRGNTEAFF.

The chain carries TRBV20-1 and TRBJ2-5, with D possibly TRBD1 on 5 matching bases. This CDR3 is built from 15 residues. Per the germline V gene, CDR1 is DFQATT and CDR2 is SNEGSKA (reference sequence). V was shortened by 3 bases and J by 5 bases, with 19 bases between the two germline ends. CDR3 in DNA: TGCAGTGCTAGGCCCAGCGCAGGGAATTGGGAGACCCAGTACTTC. Its protein product is CSARPSAGNWETQYF.

This clonotype was found a few times. CDR3 sequence (DNA): TGTGCCAGCAGCGGGCCGGGACAGAGCTACGAGCAGTACTTC. This encodes CASSGPGQSYEQYF. This chain links TRBV7-2 with TRBJ2-7, with 7 nucleotides matching TRBD1. V was pared by 5 bases and J by 3 bases, with 7 bases of the junction left unmatched. Germline CDR1 is SGHTA and CDR2 is FQGNSA. CDR3 size: 14 residues.

V gene TRBV6-2 or TRBV6-3 combines with J gene TRBJ1-1; perhaps TRBD1 as D (5 bases). The ends were cut back, 10 bases at V and 6 bases at J, with 15 bases in the middle. In germline, CDR1 is MNHEY, CDR2 SVGEGT. The CDR3 sequence is 12 residues long. The CDR3 bases are TGTGCCATCAGAACCGGGACGCCTGAAGCTTTCTTT. Its translation: CAIRTGTPEAFF.

J is TRBJ2-2 and V is TRBV7-3; no definite D call. The CDR3 runs to 15 residues. Trimming took 2 bases from V and 3 from J, leaving 10 bases between them. Looked up from germline, CDR1 is SGHTA and CDR2 is FQGTGA. CDR3 sequence reads: CASSLYFKDTGELFF. CDR3 in DNA: TGTGCCAGCAGCTTATATTTTAAGGACACCGGGGAGCTGTTTTTT.

The V call is TRBV20-1, the J call TRBJ2-1; 9 bases map to TRBD1. Germline CDR1 DFQATT, CDR2 SNEGSKA (reference sequence). V lost 8 bases, J lost 2 bases, and 13 bases stayed unmatched. The CDR3 has 16 amino acids. The DNA for the CDR3 is TGCAGTACACCCAGGTCCGGGACAGGGACCTACAATGAGCAGTTCTTC. Translation gives CSTPRSGTGTYNEQFF.

The genes are TRBV20-1 and TRBJ2-4, with D tentatively TRBD2 (6 bases). Germline lookup yields CDR1 DFQATT and CDR2 SNEGSKA (reference sequence). Trimming cost V 3 bases and J 8 bases, with 20 bases left between them. The CDR3 has 15 amino acids. The CDR3 nucleotides read TGCAGTGCTAGGACGGGATCGGGGTGGGGGGACATTCAGTACTTC. It encodes CSARTGSGWGDIQYF.

The chain couples TRBV11-2 to TRBJ2-1; 10 bases are shared with TRBD2. Germline CDR1 SGHAT, CDR2 FQNNGV. J was trimmed by 8 bases and V by 5 bases; bases with no gene match: 18. This CDR3 has 18 residues. CDR3 in amino acids: CASSPGGLAGAILDEQFF. The CDR3 DNA follows: TGTGCCAGCAGCCCGGGGGGCCTAGCGGGGGCAATCCTCGATGAGCAGTTCTTC.

The DNA for the CDR3 is TGCAGTGCTAGTAAAGGGGTTGGCAATCAGCCCCAGCATTTT. It yields the protein CSASKGVGNQPQHF. The chain has TRBV20-1 and TRBJ1-5, with D perhaps matching TRBD1 (5 bases). The germline gives CDR1 DFQATT, CDR2 SNEGSKA (reference sequence). With 3 bases removed from V and 2 bases from J, the gap between germline ends came to 11 bases. This CDR3 contains 14 residues.

This sequence joins TRBV6-6 and TRBJ2-1; 7 nucleotides match TRBD2. The length of the CDR3 is 11 residues. Losses at the gene ends were 7 bases for V and 8 bases for J; bases not matched to a gene: 2. The germline V gene has CDR1 MNHNY and CDR2 SVGAGI (reference sequence). CDR3 nucleotide sequence: TGTGCCAGCACCGGGGGGTATGAGCAGTTCTTC. Amino acid sequence: CASTGGYEQFF.

The chain couples TRBV19 to TRBJ1-4; 8 bases map to TRBD1. CDR3 size: 13 residues. CDR1 and CDR2 from the germline V gene are LNHDA and SQIVND (reference sequence). After removal of 11 bases from V and 6 bases from J, the junction contained 8 bases not matched to a gene. The CDR3 nucleotides read TGTGCCTCCGGTCCCAGGGGGCATGAAAAACTGTTTTTT. Its protein product is CASGPRGHEKLFF.

The rearrangement joins TRBV20-1 to TRBJ2-3, with 7 bases matching TRBD1. J gave up 8 bases and V 7 bases, and 12 bases lay outside the gene matches. Germline V gene lookup returns CDR1 DFQATT and CDR2 SNEGSKA (reference sequence). CDR3 length: 13 amino acids. The CDR3 sequence is CSGVNRGIGTQYF. The CDR3 region has the DNA TGCAGTGGTGTTAACAGGGGAATTGGTACGCAGTATTTT.

The chain has TRBV5-1 and TRBJ1-1; TRBD1 might be the D (5 bases). Germline values: CDR1 SGHRS, CDR2 YFSETQ. The V end lost 0 bases, the J end lost 6 bases, and 9 bases lay between the germline ends. The CDR3 sequence is 13 residues long. CDR3 sequence: CASSLVRAAEAFF. CDR3 coding DNA: TGCGCCAGCAGCTTGGTCAGGGCTGCTGAAGCTTTCTTT.

This clonotype was seen many times. The CDR3 sequence is CASSFGQTQETQYF. CDR3 nucleotides: TGCGCCAGCAGCTTCGGACAAACCCAAGAGACCCAGTACTTC. The V call is TRBV5-1, the J call TRBJ2-5; weak D call: TRBD1 (5 bases). This CDR3 spans 14 amino acids. V dropped 2 bases and J dropped 1 base, with 9 bases sitting between them. Germline CDR1 SGHRS, CDR2 YFSETQ.

This chain uses TRBV24-1 with TRBJ2-3; unclear D gene. Germline CDR1 is KGHDR and CDR2 is SFDVKD. Trimming removed 6 bases from V and 0 bases from J, with 9 bases in between. The CDR3 runs to 14 residues. The CDR3 coding sequence is TGTGCCACCAGTCGATCCCCTAGCACAGATACGCAGTATTTT. Its translation: CATSRSPSTDTQYF.

V and J are TRBV6-6 and TRBJ2-3; TRBD1 might be the D (6 bases). CDR1 and CDR2 (germline): MNHNY, SVGAGI (reference sequence). The CDR3 has 12 residues. The V end lost 2 bases, the J end lost 8 bases, and 8 bases lay between the germline ends. CDR3 in amino acids: CASSYLQGTQYF. CDR3 nucleotides: TGTGCCAGCAGTTACCTACAGGGTACGCAGTATTTT.

The V and J genes are TRBV24-1 and TRBJ2-7; 7 bases match TRBD1. The tail of the sequence fits TRBJ2-5 better, so the J call may be wrong. Germline V gene sequence: CDR1 KGHDR, CDR2 SFDVKD. The CDR3 is made up of 14 amino acids. Written as DNA, the CDR3 is TGTGCCACCAGTGATTTAGGGGGCGACGGGACCCAGTACTTC. Its translation is CATSDLGGDGTQYF.

This chain connects TRBV7-2 to TRBJ2-3, with 7 bases fitting TRBD1. The V and J ends lost 3 bases and 5 bases, in that order; junction bases with no gene match: 2. Germline V gene data show CDR1 as SGHTA and CDR2 as FQGNSA. CDR3 length: 13 residues. This CDR3 is CASSFNRGDTQYF. The CDR3 bases are TGTGCCAGCAGCTTCAACAGGGGAGATACGCAGTATTTT.

This clonotype was detected a few times. The chain couples TRBV20-1 to TRBJ2-1; no clear D. The CDR3 consists of 14 residues. Trimming removed 3 bases at V and 0 bases at J, with 9 bases between. Germline values: CDR1 DFQATT, CDR2 SNEGSKA (reference sequence). The CDR3: CSASGANSYNEQFF. The DNA for the CDR3 is TGCAGTGCTAGCGGAGCTAACTCCTACAATGAGCAGTTCTTC.

In the case of this clonotype: This may come from a read error, since a much larger clone is one base off. This sequence joins TRBV20-1 and TRBJ2-7, with D hard to call. Germline V gene data show CDR1 as DFQATT and CDR2 as SNEGSKA (reference sequence). Trimming removed 0 bases at V and 3 bases at J, with 3 bases between. This CDR3 is 11 amino acids long. This chain's CDR3 is CSARDYYEQYF. CDR3 DNA: TGCAGTGCTAGAGATTACTACGAGCAGTACTTC.

This clonotype was detected a few times. V usage is TRBV24-1 and J usage is TRBJ2-3, with unresolved D. The CDR3 runs 14 residues. Germline V gives CDR1 KGHDR, CDR2 SFDVKD. The V end was cut by 3 bases, the J end by 2 bases, with 8 bases between. CDR3 sequence: CATSDDIVTDTQYF. In nucleotides, the CDR3 is TGTGCCACCAGTGATGACATCGTCACAGATACGCAGTATTTT.